The text below deals with one T cell receptor (beta chain). The protocol was immunoSEQ multiplex PCR, while the TCRdb copy is restricted to in-frame clones and leaves out a portion. The sample lists around 13,000 clones; 70% to 90% were seen once. This sample was taken from a study of technical replicates of blood from a handful of donors. Germline V CDR1 and CDR2: KGHSH, LQKENI. After removal of 5 bases from V and 2 bases from J, the junction contained 3 bases not matched to a gene. The CDR3 extends over 15 amino acids. The sequenced sample was PBMCs. The receptor was isolated from a human donor in good health. V gene TRBV18 combines with J gene TRBJ2-7; TRBD2 aligns across 13 bases. CDR3 sequence: CASSEGTSGTYEQYF. The CDR3 DNA sequence: TGTGCCAGCTCAGAAGGGACTAGCGGGACCTACGAGCAGTACTTC.